This TCR beta chain was observed in a study of OX40 agonist ivuxolimab in advanced cancers. Some background on the complete study: Ivuxolimab was a fully human IgG2 agonistic monoclonal antibody targeting the costimulatory receptor OX40 (CD134). In the dose-escalation cohort, 82.7% of patients were male, and the mean age was approximately 60 years, with a range of roughly 20 to 79. Partial responses occurred in three dose-escalation patients, of whom one had hepatocellular carcinoma and two had cutaneous melanoma. Intravenous ivuxolimab was administered to patients every 2 weeks at six dose levels: 0.01, 0.1, 0.3, 1.5, 3 and 10 mg/kg. Prior anti-PD-1, anti-PD-L1 or anti-CTLA-4 therapy was permitted, and 35% to 40% of dose-escalation patients had received checkpoint inhibitors. Peripheral TCRbeta sequencing aimed to test whether ivuxolimab altered TCR sequence diversity and caused clonal T-cell expansion. Of the 50 to 55 dose-escalation patients, hepatocellular carcinoma was present in 19, melanoma in around 15, renal cell carcinoma in 9 and head and neck cancer in 9. The paper reports the monotherapy dose-escalation portion (N of about 54 patients) of the phase I ivuxolimab trial. General findings and caveats noted by the study authors: On average, CD8+ T cells showed more expanded clones than CD4+ T cells after ivuxolimab. Which antigens the clonally expanded peripheral T cells were specific for was not determined. At doses of 0.1 to 3.0 mg/kg, clonal expansion of both CD4+ and CD8+ blood T cells was observed from baseline to week 6. In the 0.1-3.0 mg/kg groups, partial responders were among the patients with the lowest normalized peripheral clonal expansion, particularly in CD8+ T cells. Low levels of normalized T-cell clonal expansion were also shown by some nonresponding patients.

The trial excluded patients who had a history of autoimmune disease or were on systemic immunosuppression. In every dose cohort, peripheral blood was drawn for TCR sequencing at baseline, cycle 4 day 1, and cycle 7 day 1. The samples were taken from a phase I, first-in-human, multicenter, open-label dose-escalation trial of ivuxolimab. Adults with locally advanced or metastatic melanoma, renal cell, hepatocellular, or head and neck squamous cell carcinoma were enrolled in the trial. Before TCR sequencing, CD4+ T cells and CD8+ T cells were sorted from peripheral blood as separate populations. This clone is labeled medium-sized (0.01 to 0.1%). Its antigen is currently not known. No clone much larger than this one lies a single base away; base qualities are absent. The CDR3 measures 15 amino acids from cysteine to phenylalanine. The CDR3 DNA has 45 bases and is translated from base 1. Per the germline V gene (reference sequence), MNHEY is the CDR1 and SMNVEV is the CDR2. V trim: 3 bases; J trim: 5 bases; unmatched bases: 2.

Genomic DNA was extracted from sorted cells for sequencing of the TCRbeta CDR3 region. The immunoSEQ Assay was used to sequence the TCRbeta CDR3 regions. TCRdb's version of the immuneACCESS table is confined to in-frame rearrangements and falls short of the full clone set. An unresolved V gene accounts for under half of the shortfall where checked; the remainder is of unknown origin. Counted in this sample were 42,000 or so clones; approximately 75% of them appeared once. Of the sample, about 2.5% is held by the ten largest clones. The source material was CD4+ or CD8+ T cells sorted from blood, sampled in a trial of the OX40 agonist ivuxolimab. The rearrangement combines TRBV27 with TRBJ2-1; 12 bases in the middle match TRBD2. The TCR comes from an adult with an advanced solid tumor such as melanoma, head and neck, liver or kidney cancer. The CDR3 in this case is CASSLGLAGNNEQFF. The sequenced DNA: TGTGCCAGCAGTTTGGGACTAGCGGGTAACAATGAGCAGTTCTTC.